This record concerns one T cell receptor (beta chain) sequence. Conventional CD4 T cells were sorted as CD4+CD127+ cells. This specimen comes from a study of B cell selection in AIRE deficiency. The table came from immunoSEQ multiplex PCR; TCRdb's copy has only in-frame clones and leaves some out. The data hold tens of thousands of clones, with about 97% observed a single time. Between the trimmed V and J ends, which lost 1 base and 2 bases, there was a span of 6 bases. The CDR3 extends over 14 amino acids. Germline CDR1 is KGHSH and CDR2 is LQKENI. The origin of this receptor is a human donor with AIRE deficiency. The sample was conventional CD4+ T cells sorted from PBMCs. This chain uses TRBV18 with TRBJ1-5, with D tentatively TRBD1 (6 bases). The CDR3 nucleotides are TGTGCCAGCTCACCACAGGGGGGCAATCAGCCCCAGCATTTT. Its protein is CASSPQGGNQPQHF.